The rows below give T cell receptor beta chains drawn from one sample of a study of blood T cell repertoires in COVID-19. TCRdb's copy holds only in-frame clones and misses some; the assay was immunoSEQ multiplex PCR. The sample records approximately 260,000 clones, approximately 79% being singletons. The sample comprised peripheral blood. The receptors were sampled from a woman between 35 and 50 years old with active or convalescent COVID-19. The CDR3 runs from the conserved cysteine through the conserved F or W. A D gene is named only where the DNA matches it firmly. Rows give clone size only sometimes, using once, few, many, or a class for an expanded clone.

v_call	d_call	j_call	clone_size	cdr3_aa
TRBV19	-	TRBJ1-2	-	CASSPQGRDYGYTF
TRBV11-2	-	TRBJ1-3	-	CASSPGVGKNGNTIYF
TRBV30	TRBD2	TRBJ2-3	-	CAWSHLAGGLDTQYF
TRBV28	-	TRBJ2-7	-	CASKPWTDYEQYF
TRBV18	TRBD2	TRBJ2-3	few	CASSPLGGSSDTQYF
TRBV23-1	-	TRBJ1-2	-	CASRGEGTYGYTF
TRBV5-1	-	TRBJ2-2	-	CASSLDGAGTGELFF
TRBV5-1	-	TRBJ2-1	few	CASSPLPGAHNEQFF
TRBV5-5	-	TRBJ1-5	-	CASSRDGVNQPQHF
TRBV10-3	TRBD2	TRBJ2-1	few	CCSGGVYNEQFF
TRBV4-1	-	TRBJ1-4	few	CASSQARGRANEKLFF
TRBV5-6	-	TRBJ1-3	-	CASSFVGALSGNTIYF
TRBV11-2	TRBD2	TRBJ2-3	few	CASSRIAGLPTDTQYF
TRBV5-1	TRBD1	TRBJ1-4	-	CASSSGQVNEKLFF
TRBV19	TRBD1	TRBJ1-5	-	CASSSLGQGNQPQHF
TRBV2	TRBD2	TRBJ2-1	-	CASRGLAREQFF
TRBV19	TRBD2	TRBJ2-3	-	CASNPMAGGSTDTQYF
TRBV5-1	-	TRBJ2-1	-	CASSLESAGSYNEQFF
TRBV5-6	-	TRBJ1-4	-	CASSLGRGNEKLFF
TRBV6-5	TRBD1	TRBJ1-5	-	CANDGQGNQPQHF
TRBV28	-	TRBJ1-5	-	CASSRDSNQPQHF
TRBV7-2	TRBD1	TRBJ2-4	-	CASSYGQGPIQYF
TRBV7-2	-	TRBJ1-2	-	CASSLVPGYSNYGYTF
TRBV3-1/TRBV3-2	-	TRBJ2-5	-	CASSQNRVETQYF